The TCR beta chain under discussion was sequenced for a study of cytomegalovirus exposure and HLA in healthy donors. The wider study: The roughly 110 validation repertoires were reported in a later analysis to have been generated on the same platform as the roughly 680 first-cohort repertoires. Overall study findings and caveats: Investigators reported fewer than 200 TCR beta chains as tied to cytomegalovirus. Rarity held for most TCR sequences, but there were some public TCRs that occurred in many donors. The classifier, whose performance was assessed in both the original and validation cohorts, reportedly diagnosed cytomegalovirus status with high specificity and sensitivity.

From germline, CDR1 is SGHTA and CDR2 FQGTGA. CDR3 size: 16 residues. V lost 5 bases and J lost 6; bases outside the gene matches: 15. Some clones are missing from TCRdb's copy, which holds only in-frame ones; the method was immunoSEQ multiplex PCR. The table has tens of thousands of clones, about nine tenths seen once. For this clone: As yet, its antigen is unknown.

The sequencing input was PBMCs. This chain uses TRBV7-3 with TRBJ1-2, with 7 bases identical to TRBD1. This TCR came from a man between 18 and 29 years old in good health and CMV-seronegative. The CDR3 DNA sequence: TGTGCCAGCAGCACTCATGGGGTAGGAACAGGGGATGGCTACACCTTC. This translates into CASSTHGVGTGDGYTF.